This entry features one T cell receptor beta chain sequence. Original handling: Nucleated cell number was recorded as an estimate derived from reference gene primer amplification. The assay was immunoSEQ multiplex PCR, and TCRdb's table has in-frame clones only and misses some. The V and J calls and the clone size are those of that table, but D and trimming were determined from the DNA. The sample has 200,000 to 300,000 clones; about 89% are singletons. The entry originates in a study of blood T cell repertoires in COVID-19. Study-wide background: Italy, Spain and the United States were the sources of the convalescent and acute COVID-19 samples. PBMCs, B-cell-depleted T cells, or T cells provided the cDNA or gDNA that made up the material.

The germline CDR1 and CDR2 sequences are LNHDA and SQIVND (reference sequence). CDR3 length: 13 amino acids. Trimming removed 11 bases at V and 5 bases at J, with 16 bases between. The material sequenced was peripheral blood. The rearrangement joins TRBV19 to TRBJ2-1; TRBD2 is a possible D gene (6 bases). This clonotype originated in a man aged 40-49 years who had recovered from COVID-19. The CDR3, as DNA: TGTGCCGGGGGAGCGGGCAACAACAATGAGCAGTTCTTC. Its protein is CAGGAGNNNEQFF.